This entry lists 14 T cell receptor beta chains sequenced from one sample in a study of T cell changes during pregnancy in multiple sclerosis. Assay used: immunoSEQ multiplex PCR; TCRdb lists only in-frame clones, some missing. The table has under 50,000 clones, 85% to 95% seen once. The specimen comprised CD4+ T cells from peripheral blood mononuclear cells, sampled in the second trimester of pregnancy. The receptors originated from a female donor in good health, enrolled as a control in a pregnancy study.

The chain links TRBV30 to TRBJ1-1; unclear D gene. CDR1 is GTSNPN, CDR2 SVGIG, per germline (reference sequence). The CDR3 loop spans 12 amino acids. The V and J ends lost 2 bases and 0 bases respectively, with 4 bases between them. The CDR3 protein is CAWSPLNTEAFF. The DNA for the CDR3 is TGTGCCTGGAGTCCTCTGAACACTGAAGCTTTCTTT. Full variable domain (missing parts from reference TRBV30 and TRBJ1-1): SQTIHQWPATLVQPVGSPLSLECTVEGTSNPNLYWYRQAAGRGLQLLFYSVGIGQISSEVPQNLSASRPQDRQFILSSKKLLLSDSGFYLCAWSPLNTEAFFGQGTRLTVV.

V usage is TRBV7-2 and J usage is TRBJ2-5; D gene unclear. V dropped 2 bases and J dropped 2 bases, with 6 bases sitting between them. This CDR3 region has 13 residues. Germline V lookup: CDR1 SGHTA, CDR2 FQGNSA. CDR3 amino acids: CASSLYGQETQYF. The CDR3 coding sequence is TGTGCCAGCAGCTTATACGGGCAAGAGACCCAGTACTTC.

The chain carries TRBV27 and TRBJ1-2; 7 bases agree with TRBD1. Looked up from germline, CDR1 is MNHEY and CDR2 is SMNVEV (reference sequence). This CDR3 has 13 residues. V gave up 11 bases and J gave up 8 bases; unmatched junction bases: 14. CDR3 in amino acids: CAGGLTGEEGYTF. In nucleotides, the CDR3 is TGTGCCGGAGGGCTCACAGGGGAAGAAGGCTACACCTTC.

This clone was picked up one time. The chain is built from TRBV25-1 and TRBJ1-6; tentatively, D is TRBD1 (6 bases). Trimming removed 0 bases from V and 8 bases from J, with 11 bases in between. The CDR3 is made up of 15 amino acids. Germline assignment: CDR1 MGHDK and CDR2 SYGVNS. The CDR3 nucleotides are TGTGCCAGCAGTGAATATTGGTCAGGGGATTCACCCCTCCACTTT. Translating it yields CASSEYWSGDSPLHF. The full variable domain, in which reference TRBV25-1 and TRBJ1-6 provide the parts outside the CDR3, is EADIYQTPRYLVIGTGKKITLECSQTMGHDKMYWYQQDPGMELHLIHYSYGVNSTEKGDLSSESTVSRIRTEHFPLTLESARPSHTSQYLCASSEYWSGDSPLHFGNGTRLTVT.

This chain uses TRBV30 with TRBJ2-7, with no clear D. V was shortened by 2 bases and J by 6 bases, with 14 bases between the two germline ends. Germline V lookup: CDR1 GTSNPN, CDR2 SVGIG (reference sequence). The CDR3 runs 13 residues. The CDR3 DNA sequence: TGTGCCTGGAGTTTTCGGAGCAGTAGCGAGCAGTACTTC. Translating gives CAWSFRSSSEQYF.

The genes are TRBV4-2 and TRBJ2-2, with 9 nucleotides matching TRBD2. Losses at the gene ends were 5 bases for V and 0 bases for J; bases not matched to a gene: 4. Germline values: CDR1 LGHNA, CDR2 YNFKEQ. The CDR3 has 16 residues. The chain's CDR3 is CASSAGLATNTGELFF. As DNA, the CDR3 is TGTGCCAGCAGCGCAGGACTAGCGACGAACACCGGGGAGCTGTTTTTT.

This chain links TRBV2 with TRBJ1-1, with D tentatively TRBD1 (5 bases). V was shortened by 6 bases and J by 0 bases, with 8 bases between the two germline ends. The CDR3 runs to 13 residues. Germline V gene sequence: CDR1 SNHLY, CDR2 FYNNEI. The CDR3 DNA follows: TGTGCCAGCAGCCGGACACTGAACACTGAAGCTTTCTTT. It is translated as CASSRTLNTEAFF.

The rearrangement uses TRBV4-1 and TRBJ2-4, with D possibly matching TRBD1 (6 bases). In germline, CDR1 is MGHRA, CDR2 YSYEKL. Trimming stripped 1 base from V and 3 bases from J, with 16 bases between. This CDR3 is built from 17 residues. CDR3 protein: CASSQGIQGALKNIQYF. CDR3 bases: TGCGCCAGCAGCCAAGGAATACAGGGTGCCCTCAAAAACATTCAGTACTTC.

The V and J genes are TRBV9 and TRBJ2-2; a possible D gene is TRBD2 (5 bases). The CDR3 length is 14 residues. The ends were cut back, 2 bases at V and 6 bases at J, with 11 bases in the middle. In germline, CDR1 is SGDLS, CDR2 YYNGEE. The CDR3, as DNA: TGTGCCAGCAGCGTTCATACTAGTTCCGGGGAGCTGTTTTTT. Protein: CASSVHTSSGELFF.

The chain has TRBV9 and TRBJ1-1; 8 bases are a match to TRBD1. The CDR3 is 16 amino acids. V shed 0 bases, J shed 1 base, and the junction held 5 bases outside the gene matches. The germline CDR1 and CDR2 sequences are SGDLS and YYNGEE. CDR3: CASSVDQGARNTEAFF. CDR3 sequence (DNA): TGTGCCAGCAGCGTAGATCAGGGGGCGCGGAACACTGAAGCTTTCTTT.

The chain uses TRBV7-2 and TRBJ1-1; 7 positions match TRBD1. Germline values: CDR1 SGHTA, CDR2 FQGNSA. The ends lost 3 bases at V and 1 base at J; junction bases unmatched: 8. The CDR3 length is 16 residues. CDR3 sequence (DNA): TGTGCCAGCAGCTTGTTGCCTACAGGGGCGAACACTGAAGCTTTCTTT. Translation gives CASSLLPTGANTEAFF.

V gene TRBV7-2 combines with J gene TRBJ1-4; TRBD1 matches 9 bases. V dropped 5 bases and J dropped 4; count of bases not matched to a gene: 5. The CDR3 loop spans 15 amino acids. CDR1 and CDR2 from the germline V gene are SGHTA and FQGNSA. This chain's CDR3 is CASSPTGGSNEKLFF. CDR3 nucleotide sequence: TGTGCCAGCAGCCCAACAGGGGGCAGTAATGAAAAACTGTTTTTT.

This clone was picked up one time. J is TRBJ2-2 and V is TRBV10-3, with TRBD1 matching over 10 bases. CDR3 size: 15 residues. The V segment lost 8 bases and the J segment 5 bases; nucleotides outside the gene matches: 8. In germline, CDR1 is ENHRY, CDR2 SYGVKD. CDR3 sequence reads: CAIRRGTGETGELFF. The CDR3 DNA is TGTGCCATCCGCCGGGGGACAGGGGAGACCGGGGAGCTGTTTTTT.

The chain links TRBV7-2 to TRBJ2-5, with TRBD1 as a possible D gene (5 bases). The CDR3 totals 13 residues. The germline CDR1 and CDR2 sequences are SGHTA and FQGNSA. The V end was cut by 1 base, the J end by 9 bases, with 12 bases between. In DNA form, the CDR3 reads TGTGCCAGCAGCTTAGATCACCTAGGGGCCCAGTACTTC. Encoded protein: CASSLDHLGAQYF.